These T cell receptor beta chains were read from a single sample in a study of spatial heterogeneity in lung cancer. TCRdb analysed the 5' RACE reads with MiXCR anew, one entry per CDR3 protein. The repertoire holds roughly 70,000 distinct CDR3 sequences, nearly 9% seen once, with approximately 2% in the top ten. Sequencing was performed on PBMCs, taken at follow-up. Receptor source: a female donor with early-stage non-small cell lung cancer. The conserved cysteine and the conserved F or W are not part of the CDR3 here. The order of the fields is V gene, CDR3 protein.

>TRBV27
ASSLSNGPNNEAF
>TRBV6-5
ASKTGGGPYEQY
>TRBV9
ASSAGTRETQY
>TRBV24-1
ATSDVQDNTGELF
>TRBV27
ASSFGPNEKLF
>TRBV7-3
ASSLDPQGLETQY
>TRBV6-5
ASRGTSAFYEQY
>TRBV5-1
ASSSPGQGFSYEQY
>TRBV4-1
ASSLDRANSPLH
>TRBV7-9
ASSYSGQGETQY
>TRBV28
ASSPGQGDTANNSPLH
>TRBV9
ASSASATGNTIY
>TRBV7-8
ASSFSRAYNEQF
>TRBV5-1
ASSLLDRDEQY
>TRBV12-3/TRBV12-4
ASSSSTRKGV
>TRBV9
ASSVDGRAYEQY
>TRBV2
ASSGELQETQY
>TRBV20-1
SARFGGLYTQY
>TRBV18
ASSRQGLEGYT
>TRBV29-1
SVDLTPQTYGYT
>TRBV7-9
ASSSDREAYEQY
>TRBV27
ASTAGRGNEQF
>TRBV12-3/TRBV12-4
ASISGTVYGYT
>TRBV18
ASSPPKIEGIQY
>TRBV10-3
AISPDTKNTEAF
>TRBV11-2
ASSLPVGDTQY
>TRBV24-1
ATSDVVGSQF
>TRBV27
ASKTAGGPAEQY